The entry that follows covers one T cell receptor (beta chain) sequence. Stable hyperthyroidism: no ophthalmopathy progression over 18 months of follow-up. RNA transcripts provided the source from which TCR beta CDR3 regions were amplified. Researchers ran a first-round RT-PCR on the TCR CDR3 using the HTBI primer set. TCRdb re-derived calls from the multiplex PCR reads in MiXCR, one entry per CDR3 protein. Of hundreds of thousands of distinct CDR3 sequences listed, about a sixth are singletons. This entry comes from a study of T cells in Graves' hyperthyroidism and ophthalmopathy. The CDR3 length is 13 residues. Trimming shortened V by 8 bases and J by 7 bases, and 15 bases separated the two germline ends. Germline V gives CDR1 LNHDA, CDR2 SQIVND (reference sequence).

The V and J genes are TRBV19 and TRBJ2-1, with D perhaps matching TRBD2 (8 bases). What was sequenced was blood. The receptor was derived from a woman in her 30s with Graves' hyperthyroidism. For the CDR3, the DNA is TGTGCCAGTGGGACAGCGGGAGTTAATGAGCAGTTCTTC. Its protein product is CASGTAGVNEQFF.